The 3 T cell receptor beta chains below come from one sample, sequenced in a study of cytomegalovirus exposure and HLA in healthy donors. A multiplex PCR was run with 60 Vbeta primers and 13 Jbeta primers. Some clones are missing from TCRdb's copy, which holds only in-frame ones; the method was immunoSEQ multiplex PCR. This table holds about 160,000 clones, roughly four fifths found once. Sequenced: PBMCs. The receptors were gathered from a middle-aged man in good health and CMV-seronegative.

The genes are TRBV29-1 and TRBJ1-2; perhaps TRBD1 as D (6 bases). V lost 3 bases, J lost 0 bases, and 11 bases lay in between. Germline CDR1 SQVTM, CDR2 ANQGSEA. The CDR3 is 14 residues long. CDR3: CSVDQGSTNYGYTF. CDR3 nucleotides: TGCAGCGTTGATCAGGGGTCGACTAACTATGGCTACACCTTC. Based on the CDR3 plus reference TRBV29-1 and TRBJ1-2, the full variable domain is SAVISQKPSRDICQRGTSLTIQCQVDSQVTMMFWYRQQPGQSLTLIATANQGSEATYESGFVIDKFPISRPNLTFSTLTVSNMSPEDSSIYLCSVDQGSTNYGYTFGSGTRLTVV.

The chain joins TRBV27 to TRBJ1-6; unclear D gene. This CDR3 is built from 13 residues. Germline lookup yields CDR1 MNHEY and CDR2 SMNVEV (reference sequence). Trimming took 7 bases from V and 5 from J, leaving 9 bases between them. The CDR3 here is CASKWQNNSPLHF. DNA for the CDR3: TGTGCCAGCAAATGGCAAAATAATTCACCCCTCCACTTT.

V and J are TRBV19 and TRBJ2-1; 7 bases are shared with TRBD2. Germline V gene sequence: CDR1 LNHDA, CDR2 SQIVND (reference sequence). V trimming: 3 bases; J trimming: 0 bases; junction bases outside the gene matches: 17. The CDR3 sequence is 20 residues long. CDR3 region: CASSISRYKAGTRSYNEQFF. The DNA of the CDR3 is TGTGCCAGTAGTATCTCCCGCTACAAAGCGGGAACCCGCTCCTACAATGAGCAGTTCTTC.